The entry below gives a single T cell receptor beta chain sequence along with its context. Antigen specificity is unknown. This sample was taken from a study of T-cell reconstitution after alpha-beta-depleted transplantation in children. Study results and limitations: Reports say that about two months after transplant, the alpha-beta T cells came out of several hundred graft clones that had expanded. A year post-transplant, T-cell counts and diversity derived mostly from newly produced T cells. In some patients, recipient T cells and intrathymic progenitors surviving conditioning explained high day-60 diversity.

CDR1 SEHNR and CDR2 FQNEAQ come from the germline V gene (reference sequence). The CDR3 runs to 14 residues. V lost 3 bases and J lost 3, with 9 bases in between. Unique molecular identifiers were incorporated into the prepared TCRbeta library. Each CDR3 protein is one row after TCRdb ran MiXCR on the PCR reads. This sample carries around 450,000 distinct CDR3 sequences, around 15% of them seen once, and the ten largest clones take roughly 29%. The clonotype originates from a boy younger than two who had a stem cell transplant for Wiskott-Aldrich syndrome, so the T cells may come from the graft donor. This chain connects TRBV7-9 to TRBJ1-5, with D maybe TRBD1 (5 bases). The starting material was PBMCs, mostly from graft donor cells, obtained 360 days after TCRalphabeta/CD19-depleted stem cell transplant. The CDR3 spells CASSFWGVNQPQHF. Written as DNA, the CDR3 is TGTGCCAGCAGCTTTTGGGGGGTCAATCAGCCCCAGCATTTT.